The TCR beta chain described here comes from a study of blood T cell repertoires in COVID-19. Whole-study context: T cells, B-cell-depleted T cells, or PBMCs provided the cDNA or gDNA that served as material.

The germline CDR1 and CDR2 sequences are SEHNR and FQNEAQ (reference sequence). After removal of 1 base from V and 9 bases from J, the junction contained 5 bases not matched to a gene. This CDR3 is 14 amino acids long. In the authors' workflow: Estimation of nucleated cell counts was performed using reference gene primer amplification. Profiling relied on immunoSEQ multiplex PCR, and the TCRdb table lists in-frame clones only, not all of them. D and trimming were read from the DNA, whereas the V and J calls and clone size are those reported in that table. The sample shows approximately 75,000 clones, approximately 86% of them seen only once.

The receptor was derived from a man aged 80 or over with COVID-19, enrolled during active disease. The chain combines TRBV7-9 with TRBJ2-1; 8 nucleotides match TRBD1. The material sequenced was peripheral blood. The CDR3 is CASSLGQGAAEQFF. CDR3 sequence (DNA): TGTGCCAGCAGCTTAGGGCAGGGGGCGGCTGAGCAGTTCTTC.